The T cell receptor (beta chain) under discussion was sequenced for a study of blood T cell repertoires in COVID-19. The overall study: PBMCs, B-cell-depleted T cells, or T cells provided the cDNA or gDNA that made up the material.

Germline CDR1 and CDR2: SGHNT and YYREEE (reference sequence). V shed 1 base and J shed 6 bases, with 7 bases lying between them. The CDR3 contains 12 residues. This clone has a handful of counts. Per the study methods: Reference gene primer amplification yielded estimated nucleated cell counts. Sequencing used immunoSEQ multiplex PCR; TCRdb keeps in-frame clones, though not all of them. V, J and clone size are taken as reported in that table, and D and trimming were inferred from the DNA itself. The sample has about 210,000 clones, 70% to 90% seen once; the top ten hold almost 5%. This chain uses TRBV5-4 with TRBJ1-2; D unclear. Sequenced sample: peripheral blood. This clonotype was obtained from a woman aged 80 or over with acute or convalescent COVID-19. This CDR3 is CASSLQEDGYTF. For the CDR3, the DNA is TGTGCCAGCAGCTTGCAGGAAGATGGCTACACCTTC. Based on the CDR3 plus reference TRBV5-4 and TRBJ1-2, the full variable domain is ETGVTQSPTHLIKTRGQQVTLRCSSQSGHNTVSWYQQALGQGPQFIFQYYREEENGRGNFPPRFSGLQFPNYSSELNVNALELDDSALYLCASSLQEDGYTFGSGTRLTVV.